The sample holds one count of the clone carrying this T cell receptor beta chain. The antigen remains unidentified. Autoimmune disease history or systemic immunosuppression meant exclusion. The assay was immunoSEQ multiplex PCR, and TCRdb's table has in-frame clones only and misses some. The data show about 35,000 clones, over 80% seen once. This entry is derived from a study of OX40 agonist ivuxolimab in advanced cancers. Across the whole study: Partial responses were seen in three patients, one with hepatocellular carcinoma and two with cutaneous melanoma.

Study results and caveats: Researchers did not establish what antigens the expanded peripheral T cells target. Partial responders dosed at 0.1-3.0 mg/kg displayed clonal expansion ranking among the lowest.

The sequenced sample was CD4+ or CD8+ T cells sorted from blood, obtained in a trial of the OX40 agonist ivuxolimab. The sequence came from an adult with an advanced solid tumor such as melanoma, head and neck, liver or kidney cancer.

The CDR3 region has the DNA TGTGCCAGTAGTATATTAGGGACTAGCGGGGAGCTGTTTTTT. Translating it yields CASSILGTSGELFF. The genes are TRBV19 and TRBJ2-2; 8 bases agree with TRBD2. V was clipped by 2 bases and J by 7 bases; unmatched bases: 3. Germline CDR1 LNHDA, CDR2 SQIVND (reference sequence). This CDR3 has 14 amino acids. Combining the CDR3 with reference TRBV19 and TRBJ2-2 gives the whole variable domain DGGITQSPKYLFRKEGQNVTLSCEQNLNHDAMYWYRQDPGQGLRLIYYSQIVNDFQKGDIAEGYSVSREKKESFPLTVTSAQKNPTAFYLCASSILGTSGELFFGEGSRLTVL.